The TCR beta chain under discussion was sequenced for a study of T-cell reconstitution after alpha-beta-depleted transplantation in children. This sample's TCRbeta library carried unique molecular identifier barcodes. MiXCR was run by TCRdb on the PCR reads, yielding one entry per CDR3 protein. The data show about 440,000 distinct CDR3 sequences, around 46% seen once. Germline V gene lookup returns CDR1 LNHDA and CDR2 SQIVND (reference sequence). The germline V and J ends were trimmed by 5 bases and 8 bases, with 16 bases remaining between them. This CDR3 is built from 14 residues. This clonotype was seen at least ten times.

The rearrangement joins TRBV19 to TRBJ2-1, with D possibly TRBD2 on 5 matching bases. Sequenced material: PBMCs, taken before TCRalphabeta/CD19-depleted stem cell transplant. This receptor was taken from a girl under 10 years old with aplastic anemia, due to receive a stem cell transplant. CDR3 nucleotide sequence: TGTGCCAGTAGTCCCCCCGGGGTTGGGCATGAGCAGTTCTTC. Protein: CASSPPGVGHEQFF.